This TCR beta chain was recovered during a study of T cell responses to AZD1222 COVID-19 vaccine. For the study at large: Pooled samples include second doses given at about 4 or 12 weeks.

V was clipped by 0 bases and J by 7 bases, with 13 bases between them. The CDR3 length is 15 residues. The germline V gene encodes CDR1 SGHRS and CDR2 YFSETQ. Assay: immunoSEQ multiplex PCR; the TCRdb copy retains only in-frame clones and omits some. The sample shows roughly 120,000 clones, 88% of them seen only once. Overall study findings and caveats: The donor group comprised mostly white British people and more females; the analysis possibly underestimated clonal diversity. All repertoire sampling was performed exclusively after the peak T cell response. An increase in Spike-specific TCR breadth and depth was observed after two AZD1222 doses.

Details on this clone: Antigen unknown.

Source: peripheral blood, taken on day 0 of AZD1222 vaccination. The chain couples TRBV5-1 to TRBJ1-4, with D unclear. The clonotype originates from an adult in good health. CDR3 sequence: CASSLVSGSGEKLFF. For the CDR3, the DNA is TGCGCCAGCAGCTTGGTTTCCGGGTCAGGTGAAAAACTGTTTTTT.